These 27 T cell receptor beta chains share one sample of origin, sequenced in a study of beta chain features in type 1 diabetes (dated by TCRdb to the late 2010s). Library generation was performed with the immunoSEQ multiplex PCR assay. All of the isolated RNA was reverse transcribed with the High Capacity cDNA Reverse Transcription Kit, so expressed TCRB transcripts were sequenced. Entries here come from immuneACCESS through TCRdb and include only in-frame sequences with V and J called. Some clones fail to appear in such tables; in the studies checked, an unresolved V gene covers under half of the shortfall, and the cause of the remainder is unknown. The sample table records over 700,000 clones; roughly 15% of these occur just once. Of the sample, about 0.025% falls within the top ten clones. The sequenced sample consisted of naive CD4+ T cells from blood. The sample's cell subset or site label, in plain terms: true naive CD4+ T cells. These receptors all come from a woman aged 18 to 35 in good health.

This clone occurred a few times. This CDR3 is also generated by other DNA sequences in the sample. The DNA of the CDR3 is TGTGCCAGCAGCTTAGGACTGTACTCCTACGAGCAGTACTTC. Its protein is CASSLGLYSYEQYF. This chain joins TRBV7-9 and TRBJ2-7; D gene uncertain. Germline-derived CDR1 and CDR2 are SEHNR and FQNEAQ (reference sequence). Between the trimmed V and J ends, which lost 1 base and 0 bases, there was a span of 7 bases. This CDR3 is 14 amino acids long.

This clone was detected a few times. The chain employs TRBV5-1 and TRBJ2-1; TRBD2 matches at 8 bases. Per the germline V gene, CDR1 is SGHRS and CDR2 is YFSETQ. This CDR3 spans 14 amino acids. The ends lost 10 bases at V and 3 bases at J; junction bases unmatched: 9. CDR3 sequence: CASRREEVYNEQFF. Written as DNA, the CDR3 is TGCGCCTCTAGGCGGGAGGAGGTCTACAATGAGCAGTTCTTC.

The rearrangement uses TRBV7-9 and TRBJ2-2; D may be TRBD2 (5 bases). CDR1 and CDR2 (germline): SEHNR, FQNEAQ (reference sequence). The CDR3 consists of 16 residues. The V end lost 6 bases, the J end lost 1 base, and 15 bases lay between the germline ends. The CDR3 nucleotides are TGTGCCAGCAGGCCGACCCGGGGTCTGAACACCGGGGAGCTGTTTTTT. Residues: CASRPTRGLNTGELFF.

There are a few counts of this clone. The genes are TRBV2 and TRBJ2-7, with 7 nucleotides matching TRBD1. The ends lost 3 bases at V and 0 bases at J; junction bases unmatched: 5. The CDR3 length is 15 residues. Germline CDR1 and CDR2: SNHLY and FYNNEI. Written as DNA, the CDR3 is TGTGCCAGCAGTGACCCGGACAGGAGCTCCTACGAGCAGTACTTC. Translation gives CASSDPDRSSYEQYF. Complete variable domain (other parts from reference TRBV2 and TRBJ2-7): EPEVTQTPSHQVTQMGQEVILRCVPISNHLYFYWYRQILGQKVEFLVSFYNNEISEKSEIFDDQFSVERPDGSNFTLKIRSTKLEDSAMYFCASSDPDRSSYEQYFGPGTRLTVT.

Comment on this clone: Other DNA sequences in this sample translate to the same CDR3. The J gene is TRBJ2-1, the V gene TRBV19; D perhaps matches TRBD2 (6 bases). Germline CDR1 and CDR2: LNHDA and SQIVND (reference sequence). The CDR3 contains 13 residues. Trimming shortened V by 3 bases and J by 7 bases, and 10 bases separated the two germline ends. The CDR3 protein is CASSIGGVNEQFF. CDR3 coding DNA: TGTGCCAGTAGTATCGGCGGGGTGAATGAGCAGTTCTTC.

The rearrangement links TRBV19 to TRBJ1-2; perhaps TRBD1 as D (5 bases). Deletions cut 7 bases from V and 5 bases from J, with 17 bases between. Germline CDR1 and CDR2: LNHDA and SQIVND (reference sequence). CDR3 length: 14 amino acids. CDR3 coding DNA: TGTGCCAGTACCAAGGAGGGGCTCTATTATGGCTACACCTTC. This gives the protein CASTKEGLYYGYTF.

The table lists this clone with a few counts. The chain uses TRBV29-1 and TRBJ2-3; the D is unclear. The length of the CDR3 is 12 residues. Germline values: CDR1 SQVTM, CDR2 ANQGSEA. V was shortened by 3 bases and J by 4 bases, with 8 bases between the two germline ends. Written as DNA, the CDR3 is TGCAGCGTTGAGGGTTACGCAGATACGCAGTATTTT. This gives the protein CSVEGYADTQYF.

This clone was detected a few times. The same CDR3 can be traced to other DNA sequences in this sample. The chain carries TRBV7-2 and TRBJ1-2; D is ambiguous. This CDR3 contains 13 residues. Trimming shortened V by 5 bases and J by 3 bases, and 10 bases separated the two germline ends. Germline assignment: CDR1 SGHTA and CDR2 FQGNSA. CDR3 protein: CASSLSGDYGYTF. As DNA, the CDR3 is TGTGCCAGCAGCCTCTCCGGGGACTATGGCTACACCTTC. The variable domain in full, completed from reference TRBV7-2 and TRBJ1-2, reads GAGVSQSPSNKVTEKGKDVELRCDPISGHTALYWYRQSLGQGLEFLIYFQGNSAPDKSGLPSDRFSAERTGGSVSTLTIQRTQQEDSAVYLCASSLSGDYGYTFGSGTRLTVV.

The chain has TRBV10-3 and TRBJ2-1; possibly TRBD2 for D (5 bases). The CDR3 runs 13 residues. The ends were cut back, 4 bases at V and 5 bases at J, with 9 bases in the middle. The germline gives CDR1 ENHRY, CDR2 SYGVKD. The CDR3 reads CAISVRGDNEQFF. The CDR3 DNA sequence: TGTGCCATCAGTGTTCGGGGAGACAATGAGCAGTTCTTC.

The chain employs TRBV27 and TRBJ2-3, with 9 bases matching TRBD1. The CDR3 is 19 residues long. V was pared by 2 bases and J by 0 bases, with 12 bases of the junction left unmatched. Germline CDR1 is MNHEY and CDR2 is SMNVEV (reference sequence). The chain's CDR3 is CASSLLSRDRAASTDTQYF. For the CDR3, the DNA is TGTGCCAGCAGTTTACTTTCCCGGGACAGGGCGGCTAGCACAGATACGCAGTATTTT.

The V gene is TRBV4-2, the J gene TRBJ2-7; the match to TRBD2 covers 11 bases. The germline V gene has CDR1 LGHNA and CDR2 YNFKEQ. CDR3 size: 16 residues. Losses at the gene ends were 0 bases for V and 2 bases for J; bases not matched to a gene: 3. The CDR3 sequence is CASSQEETSGTYEQYF. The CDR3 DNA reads TGTGCCAGCAGCCAAGAAGAGACTAGCGGGACCTACGAGCAGTACTTC.

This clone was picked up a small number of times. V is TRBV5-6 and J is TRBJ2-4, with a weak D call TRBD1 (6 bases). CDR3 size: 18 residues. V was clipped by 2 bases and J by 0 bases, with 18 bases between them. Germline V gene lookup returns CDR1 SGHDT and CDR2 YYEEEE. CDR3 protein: CASSLFGGQDLAKNIQYF. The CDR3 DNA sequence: TGTGCCAGCAGCTTATTTGGGGGCCAGGACCTAGCCAAAAACATTCAGTACTTC.

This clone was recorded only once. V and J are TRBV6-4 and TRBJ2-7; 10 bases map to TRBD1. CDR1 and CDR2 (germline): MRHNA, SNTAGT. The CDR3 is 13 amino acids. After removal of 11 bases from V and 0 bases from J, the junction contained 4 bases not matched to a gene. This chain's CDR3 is CAEWTGGSYEQYF. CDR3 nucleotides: TGTGCCGAGTGGACAGGGGGCTCCTACGAGCAGTACTTC.

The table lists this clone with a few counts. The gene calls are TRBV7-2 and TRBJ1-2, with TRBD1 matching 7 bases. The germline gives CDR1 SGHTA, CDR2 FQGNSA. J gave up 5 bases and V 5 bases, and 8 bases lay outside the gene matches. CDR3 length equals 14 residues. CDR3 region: CASSLNTGEYGYTF. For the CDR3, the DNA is TGTGCCAGCAGCCTTAACACAGGGGAATATGGCTACACCTTC.

In DNA form, the CDR3 reads TGTGCCAGCAGCCTGATGGTCGGGGAGACCCAGTACTTC. As protein: CASSLMVGETQYF. The rearrangement joins TRBV7-3 to TRBJ2-5; D not resolved. Trimming left V 5 bases short and J 5 bases short, with 12 bases between. The CDR3 spans 13 residues. Germline CDR1 SGHTA, CDR2 FQGTGA.

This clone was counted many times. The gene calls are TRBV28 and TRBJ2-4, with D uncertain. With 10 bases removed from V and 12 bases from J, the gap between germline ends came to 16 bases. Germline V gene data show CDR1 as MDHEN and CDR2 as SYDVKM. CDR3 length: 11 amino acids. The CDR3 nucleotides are TGTGCCACCGGGCCGCCGGGCAATCAGTACTTC. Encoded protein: CATGPPGNQYF.

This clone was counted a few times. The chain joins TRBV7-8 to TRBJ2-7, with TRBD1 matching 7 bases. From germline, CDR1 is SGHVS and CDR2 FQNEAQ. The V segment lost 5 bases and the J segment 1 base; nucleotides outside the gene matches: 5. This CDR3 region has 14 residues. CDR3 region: CASSTETGSYEQYF. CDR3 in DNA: TGTGCCAGCAGCACCGAGACAGGGTCCTACGAGCAGTACTTC.

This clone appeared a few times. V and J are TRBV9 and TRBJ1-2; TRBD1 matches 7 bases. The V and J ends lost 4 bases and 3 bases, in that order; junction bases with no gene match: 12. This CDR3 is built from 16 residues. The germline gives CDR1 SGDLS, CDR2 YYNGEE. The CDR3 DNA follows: TGTGCCAGCAGCCCGACCCCGGGACAGCAACACTATGGCTACACCTTC. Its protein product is CASSPTPGQQHYGYTF.

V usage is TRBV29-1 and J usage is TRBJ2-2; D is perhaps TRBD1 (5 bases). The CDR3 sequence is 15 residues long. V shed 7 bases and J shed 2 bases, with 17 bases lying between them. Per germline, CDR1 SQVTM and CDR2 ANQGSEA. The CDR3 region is CSAALHGANTGELFF. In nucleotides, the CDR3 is TGCAGCGCTGCCCTACATGGGGCTAACACCGGGGAGCTGTTTTTT.

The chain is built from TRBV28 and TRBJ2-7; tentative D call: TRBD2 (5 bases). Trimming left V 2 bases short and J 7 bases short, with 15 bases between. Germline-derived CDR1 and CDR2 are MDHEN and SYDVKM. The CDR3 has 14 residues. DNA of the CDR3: TGTGCCAGCAGTTTAGCTAGCCCGCCTAGGGAGCAGTACTTC. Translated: CASSLASPPREQYF.

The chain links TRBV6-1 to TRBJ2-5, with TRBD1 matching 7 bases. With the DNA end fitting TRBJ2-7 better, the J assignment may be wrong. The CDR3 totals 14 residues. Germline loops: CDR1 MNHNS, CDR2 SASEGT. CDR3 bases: TGTGCCAGCAGTGACAGGGGGATCTCCTACGAGCAGTACTTC. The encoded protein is CASSDRGISYEQYF.

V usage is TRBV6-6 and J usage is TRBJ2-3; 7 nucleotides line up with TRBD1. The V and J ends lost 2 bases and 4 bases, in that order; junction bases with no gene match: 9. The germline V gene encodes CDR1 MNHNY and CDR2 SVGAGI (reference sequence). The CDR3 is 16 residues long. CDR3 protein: CASSYEWEGGPDTQYF. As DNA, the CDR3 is TGTGCCAGCAGTTACGAGTGGGAAGGGGGCCCAGATACGCAGTATTTT.

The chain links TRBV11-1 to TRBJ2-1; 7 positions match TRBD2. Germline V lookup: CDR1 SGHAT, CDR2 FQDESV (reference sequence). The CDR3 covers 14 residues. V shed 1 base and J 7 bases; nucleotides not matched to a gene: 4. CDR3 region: CASSLVGRGNEQFF. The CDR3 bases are TGTGCCAGCAGCTTAGTAGGGAGGGGTAATGAGCAGTTCTTC.

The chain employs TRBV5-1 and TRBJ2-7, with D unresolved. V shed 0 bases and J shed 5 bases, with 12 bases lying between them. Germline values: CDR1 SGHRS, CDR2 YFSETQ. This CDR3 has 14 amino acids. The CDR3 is CASSLAQNIDEQYF. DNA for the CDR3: TGCGCCAGCAGCTTGGCCCAGAATATTGACGAGCAGTACTTC.

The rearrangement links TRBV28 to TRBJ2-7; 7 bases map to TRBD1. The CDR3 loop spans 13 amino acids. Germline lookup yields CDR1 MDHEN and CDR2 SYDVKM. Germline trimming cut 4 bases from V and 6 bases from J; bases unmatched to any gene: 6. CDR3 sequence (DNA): TGTGCCAGCAGTTCAGGACAGGAAGGCGAGCAGTACTTC. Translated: CASSSGQEGEQYF.

CDR3 residues: CASRPDRSYGYTF. CDR3 coding DNA: TGTGCCAGCAGACCGGACAGGAGCTATGGCTACACCTTC. V is TRBV6-5 and J is TRBJ1-2; 7 bases fit TRBD1. Trimming removed 6 bases from V and 4 bases from J; junction bases left unmatched: 5. The CDR3 is 13 amino acids. CDR1 MNHEY and CDR2 SVGAGI come from the germline V gene.

The CDR3 sequence: CASSLVAASAYNEQFF. DNA of the CDR3: TGCGCCAGCAGCTTGGTAGCAGCAAGCGCCTACAATGAGCAGTTCTTC. This rearrangement joins TRBV5-1 to TRBJ2-1; D not resolved. CDR3 length: 16 amino acids. V gave up 0 bases and J gave up 2 bases, with 12 bases separating them. CDR1 and CDR2 from the germline V gene are SGHRS and YFSETQ. The variable domain in full, completed from reference TRBV5-1 and TRBJ2-1, reads KAGVTQTPRYLIKTRGQQVTLSCSPISGHRSVSWYQQTPGQGLQFLFEYFSETQRNKGNFPGRFSGRQFSNSRSEMNVSTLELGDSALYLCASSLVAASAYNEQFFGPGTRLTVL.